This T cell receptor beta chain originates from a study of blood T cell repertoires in COVID-19. The CDR3 loop spans 16 amino acids. V lost 3 bases and J lost 7; bases outside the gene matches: 12. Germline V gives CDR1 KGHSH, CDR2 LQKENI. Only in-frame clones appear in the TCRdb table, and some are missing; sequencing was by immunoSEQ multiplex PCR. In the table there are about 160,000 clones, more than 70% of which are singletons. Sequencing was carried out using PBMCs or T cells enriched from blood (not recorded which). The TCR was taken from a man aged 55 to 70 who had recovered from COVID-19. The rearrangement uses TRBV18 and TRBJ1-5, with 7 bases aligning to TRBD1. The DNA of the CDR3 is TGTGCCAGCTCACCCCCTGGAGGGGGCGCGGGGCAGCCCCAGCATTTT. Amino acids: CASSPPGGGAGQPQHF. The full variable domain, with the rest looked up from reference TRBV18 and TRBJ1-5, is NAGVMQNPRHLVRRRGQEARLRCSPMKGHSHVYWYRQLPEEGLKFMVYLQKENIIDESGMPKERFSAEFPKEGPSILRIQQVVRGDSAAYFCASSPPGGGAGQPQHFGDGTRLSIL.